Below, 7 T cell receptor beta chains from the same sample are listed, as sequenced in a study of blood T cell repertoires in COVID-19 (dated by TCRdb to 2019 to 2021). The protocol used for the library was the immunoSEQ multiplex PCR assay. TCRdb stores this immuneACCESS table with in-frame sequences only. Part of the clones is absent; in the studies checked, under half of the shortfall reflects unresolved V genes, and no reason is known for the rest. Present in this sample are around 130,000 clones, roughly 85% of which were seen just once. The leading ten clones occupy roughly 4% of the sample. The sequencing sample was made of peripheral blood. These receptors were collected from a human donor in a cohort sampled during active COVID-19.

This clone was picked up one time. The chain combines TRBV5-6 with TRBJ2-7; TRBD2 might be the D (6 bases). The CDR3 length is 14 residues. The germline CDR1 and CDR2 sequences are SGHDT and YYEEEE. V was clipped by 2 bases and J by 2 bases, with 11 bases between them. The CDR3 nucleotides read TGTGCCAGCAGCTTTCTTAAGCGGGCCTACGAGCAGTACGTC. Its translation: CASSFLKRAYEQYV.

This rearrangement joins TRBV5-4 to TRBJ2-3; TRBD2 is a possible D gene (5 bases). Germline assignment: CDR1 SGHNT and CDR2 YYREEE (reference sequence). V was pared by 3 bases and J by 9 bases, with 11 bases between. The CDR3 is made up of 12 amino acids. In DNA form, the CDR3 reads TGTGCCAGCAGCTCAACCGGGAACACGCAGTATTTT. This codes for CASSSTGNTQYF.

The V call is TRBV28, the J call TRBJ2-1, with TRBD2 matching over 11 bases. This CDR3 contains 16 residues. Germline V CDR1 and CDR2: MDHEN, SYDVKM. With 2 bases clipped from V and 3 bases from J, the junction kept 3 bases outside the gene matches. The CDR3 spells CASSLGGLAGYNEQFF. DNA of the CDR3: TGTGCCAGCAGTTTAGGAGGACTAGCGGGCTACAATGAGCAGTTCTTC.

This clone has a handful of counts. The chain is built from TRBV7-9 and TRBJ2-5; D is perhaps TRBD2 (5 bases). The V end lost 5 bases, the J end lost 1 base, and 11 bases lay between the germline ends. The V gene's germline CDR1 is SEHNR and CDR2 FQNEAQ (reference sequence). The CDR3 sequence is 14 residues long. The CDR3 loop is CASSPSGSQETQYF. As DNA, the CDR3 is TGTGCCAGCAGCCCATCGGGGTCCCAAGAGACCCAGTACTTC.

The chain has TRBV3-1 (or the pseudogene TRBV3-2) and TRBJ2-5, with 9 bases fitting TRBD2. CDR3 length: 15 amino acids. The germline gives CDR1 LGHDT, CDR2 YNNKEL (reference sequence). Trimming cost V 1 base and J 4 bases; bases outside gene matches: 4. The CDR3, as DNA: TGTGCCAGCAGCCAAGGCGGGGGGGCCGGAGAGACCCAGTACTTC. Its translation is CASSQGGGAGETQYF.

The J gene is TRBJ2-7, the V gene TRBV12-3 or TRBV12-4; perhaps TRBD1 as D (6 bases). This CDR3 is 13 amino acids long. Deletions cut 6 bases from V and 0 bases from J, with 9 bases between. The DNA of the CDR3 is TGTGCCAGCAGACGACAGGACTCCTACGAGCAGTACGTC. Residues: CASRRQDSYEQYV.

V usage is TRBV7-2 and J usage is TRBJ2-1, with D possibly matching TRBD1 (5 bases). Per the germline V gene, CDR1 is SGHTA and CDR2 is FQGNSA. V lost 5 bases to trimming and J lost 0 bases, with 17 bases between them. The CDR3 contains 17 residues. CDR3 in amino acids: CASSRSLGAASYNEQFF. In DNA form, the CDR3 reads TGTGCCAGCAGCCGCAGCCTAGGGGCCGCCTCCTACAATGAGCAGTTCTTC.